This T cell receptor (beta chain) was profiled in a study of molecular identifiers for immune sequencing clone quantification. This clonotype was recorded a few times. Its matching antigen is unknown. The authors sorted naive CD8 T cells as CD8+CD4-CCR7+CD45RA+. Germline CDR1 is SNHLY and CDR2 is FYNNEI. This CDR3 comprises 13 residues. V was trimmed by 11 bases and J by 0 bases, leaving 14 bases between them. TCRdb reprocessed the PCR reads with MiXCR, giving one entry per CDR3 protein. The table shows 600,000 to 650,000 distinct CDR3 sequences, with 15% to 20% occurring only once. Findings of the study overall: Jurkat TCR RNA spiked in from one cell (amid 950,000 to 1,000,000 naive cells) was reportedly detectable. In naive cells, clones above 20 RNA copies held under 1% of molecules, whereas in effector cells they held over 99%.

Material for sequencing was naive CD8+ T cells from blood, with Jurkat cell RNA spiked in. Subset: FACS-sorted CD8+CD4-CCR7+CD45RA+ naive T cells. This clonotype originated in a human donor in good health. Some libraries in this study had Jurkat cell RNA spiked in. The chain combines TRBV2 with TRBJ2-7, with D perhaps TRBD1 (5 bases). CDR3 loop: CAGMTDPSYEQYF. CDR3 coding DNA: TGTGCCGGCATGACAGATCCCTCCTACGAGCAGTACTTC.